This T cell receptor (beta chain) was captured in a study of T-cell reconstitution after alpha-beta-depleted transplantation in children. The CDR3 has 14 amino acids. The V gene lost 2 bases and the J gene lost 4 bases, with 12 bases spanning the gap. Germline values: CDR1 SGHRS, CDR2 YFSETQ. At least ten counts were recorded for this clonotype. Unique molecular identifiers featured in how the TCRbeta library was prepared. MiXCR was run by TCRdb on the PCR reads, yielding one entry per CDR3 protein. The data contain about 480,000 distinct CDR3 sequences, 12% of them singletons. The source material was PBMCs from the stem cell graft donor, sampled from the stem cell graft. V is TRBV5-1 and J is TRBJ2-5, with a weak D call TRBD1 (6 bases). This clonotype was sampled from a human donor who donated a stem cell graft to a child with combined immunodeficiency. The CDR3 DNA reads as TGCGCCAGCAGCTTCGGACAGAGCAGAGAGACCCAGTACTTC. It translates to CASSFGQSRETQYF.